This TCR beta chain was sequenced for a study of shared T cell receptors in the human thymus. Profiling relied on immunoSEQ multiplex PCR, and the TCRdb table lists in-frame clones only, not all of them. This table holds hundreds of thousands of clones, over 75% found once. CDR3 length equals 17 residues. The J segment lost 3 bases and the V segment lost 4 bases, leaving 15 bases of the junction unmatched. Germline lookup yields CDR1 SGHRS and CDR2 YFSETQ. The same specimen was also included in a second study, on human thymus T cells. That investigation notes: The thymus tissue came from resections taken during corrective heart surgery. Blood and thymic repertoires both appeared biased in V and J gene usage. Related studies noted strongly shared thymic repertoires across unrelated people.

This receptor was taken from a boy under two years old with a congenital heart defect. The rearrangement uses TRBV5-1 and TRBJ1-1; 7 bases map to TRBD1. Sequences were obtained from thymocytes. CDR3 sequence reads: CASSLRGQLGKDTEAFF. The CDR3 nucleotides are TGCGCCAGCAGCCTAAGGGGGCAATTGGGTAAAGACACTGAAGCTTTCTTT.